This is a list of T cell receptor beta chains from one sample in a study of blood T cell repertoires in COVID-19. Libraries were prepared by immunoSEQ multiplex PCR; TCRdb keeps only in-frame clonotypes and omits some of them. This sample carries almost 350,000 clones, roughly 90% of them seen once, and the ten largest clones take about 3.9%. Sequenced material: peripheral blood. These receptors came from a woman aged 55-69 years with COVID-19, enrolled during active disease. CDR3s include the opening cysteine and the closing phenylalanine or tryptophan. A D gene is named only where the DNA matches it firmly. Only some rows state a clone size, as once, few, many or a class for expanded clones.

J gene,V gene,D gene,clone size,CDR3 protein,CDR3 DNA
TRBJ2-2,TRBV4-2,NA,NA,CASSQETDSLNTGELFF,TGTGCCAGCAGCCAAGAGACGGACTCTTTGAACACCGGGGAGCTGTTTTTT
TRBJ1-5,TRBV6-2/TRBV6-3,NA,NA,CASSYIGNQPQHF,TGTGCCAGCAGTTACATCGGTAATCAGCCCCAGCATTTT
TRBJ1-5,TRBV21-1,NA,NA,CASSKAYRHRVHQPQHF,TGTGCCAGCAGCAAAGCATACCGTCACAGGGTCCATCAGCCCCAGCATTTT
TRBJ1-1,TRBV3-1/TRBV3-2,TRBD1,NA,CASSQSNRGWTEAFF,TGTGCCAGCAGCCAAAGTAACAGGGGTTGGACTGAAGCTTTCTTT
TRBJ2-5,TRBV18,NA,NA,CASSPDDNFLVETQYF,TGTGCCAGCTCACCAGACGACAACTTTCTCGTGGAGACCCAGTACTTC
TRBJ1-6,TRBV5-1,NA,NA,CASSLAGSDNSPLHF,TGCGCCAGCAGCTTGGCCGGGTCCGATAATTCACCCCTCCACTTT
TRBJ2-3,TRBV19,TRBD2,NA,CASSPQSSGVRPGTQYF,TGTGCCAGTAGTCCGCAATCTAGCGGGGTGCGTCCTGGTACGCAGTATTTT
TRBJ1-2,TRBV11-2,NA,NA,CASSSLTGSYGYTF,TGTGCCAGCAGCTCCCTTACAGGGAGCTATGGCTACACCTTC
TRBJ1-2,TRBV6-5,TRBD1,NA,CASSSTGWRYGYTF,TGTGCCAGCAGTTCGACAGGGTGGCGATATGGCTACACCTTC
TRBJ1-3,TRBV18,TRBD1,NA,CASSPGTASGNTIYF,TGTGCCAGCTCACCAGGGACAGCCTCTGGAAACACCATATATTTT
TRBJ1-1,TRBV28,NA,NA,CASSEGHLEAFF,TGTGCCAGCAGTGAGGGACACCTTGAAGCTTTCTTT
TRBJ2-7,TRBV28,TRBD1,NA,CASSSVGTGGEKQYF,TGTGCCAGCAGTTCAGTCGGGACAGGGGGCGAGAAGCAGTACTTC
TRBJ2-2,TRBV19,TRBD2,NA,CASRSSGGAPGELFF,TGTGCCAGTAGGAGTAGCGGGGGGGCCCCCGGGGAGCTGTTTTTT
TRBJ1-1,TRBV18,TRBD1,NA,CASSPTQGAPEAFF,TGTGCCAGCTCACCCACACAGGGGGCCCCTGAAGCTTTCTTT
TRBJ2-1,TRBV4-2,TRBD2,NA,CASSRPGLAFNEQFF,TGTGCCAGCAGCCGGCCGGGACTAGCGTTCAATGAGCAGTTCTTC
TRBJ1-2,TRBV6-5,NA,NA,CASTKGPGLNYGYTF,TGTGCCAGCACCAAGGGGCCAGGGCTAAATTATGGCTACACCTTC
TRBJ1-2,TRBV5-5,NA,NA,CASRPGTNYGYTF,TGTGCCAGCAGACCAGGGACTAACTATGGCTACACCTTC
TRBJ2-7,TRBV6-5,NA,NA,CASRPRGAEQYF,TGTGCCAGCAGACCCCGAGGAGCCGAGCAGTACTTC
TRBJ2-1,TRBV27,TRBD2,NA,CASRPETSGGVRAQFF,TGTGCCAGCAGGCCCGAGACTAGCGGGGGGGTTAGGGCGCAGTTCTTC
TRBJ1-1,TRBV7-9,NA,NA,CASSDRNEAFF,TGTGCCAGCAGCGACAGAAATGAAGCTTTCTTT
TRBJ1-1,TRBV27,NA,once,CASSSQGNTEAFF,TGTGCCAGCAGCTCCCAGGGGAACACTGAAGCTTTCTTT
TRBJ2-3,TRBV6-5,TRBD2,NA,CASSPGGSTDTQYF,TGTGCCAGCAGCCCGGGGGGGTCCACAGATACGCAGTATTTT
TRBJ2-1,TRBV5-4,NA,NA,CASSAGGPGLAYNEQFF,TGTGCCAGCAGCGCAGGGGGGCCGGGTCTCGCCTACAATGAGCAGTTCTTC
TRBJ1-4,TRBV7-2,NA,NA,CASSVTTGREKLFF,TGTGCCAGCAGCGTTACTACAGGGCGCGAAAAACTGTTTTTT
TRBJ2-1,TRBV19,NA,NA,CASSTLGGAAYNEQFF,TGTGCCAGTAGTACCCTAGGGGGGGCGGCCTACAATGAGCAGTTCTTC